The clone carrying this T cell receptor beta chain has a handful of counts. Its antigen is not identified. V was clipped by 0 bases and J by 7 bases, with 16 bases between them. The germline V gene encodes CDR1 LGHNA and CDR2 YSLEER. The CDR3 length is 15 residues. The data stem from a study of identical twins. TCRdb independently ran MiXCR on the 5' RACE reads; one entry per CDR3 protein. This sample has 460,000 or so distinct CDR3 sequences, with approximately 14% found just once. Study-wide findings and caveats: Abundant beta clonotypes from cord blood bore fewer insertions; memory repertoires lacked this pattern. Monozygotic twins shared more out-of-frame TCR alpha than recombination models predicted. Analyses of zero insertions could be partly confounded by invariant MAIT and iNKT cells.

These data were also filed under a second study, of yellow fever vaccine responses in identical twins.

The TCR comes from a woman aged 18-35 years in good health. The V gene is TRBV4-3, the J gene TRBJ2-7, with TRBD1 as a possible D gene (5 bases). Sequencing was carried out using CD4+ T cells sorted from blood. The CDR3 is CASSQDGSGRDEQYF. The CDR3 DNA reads TGCGCCAGCAGCCAAGATGGTTCAGGGCGTGATGAGCAGTACTTC.